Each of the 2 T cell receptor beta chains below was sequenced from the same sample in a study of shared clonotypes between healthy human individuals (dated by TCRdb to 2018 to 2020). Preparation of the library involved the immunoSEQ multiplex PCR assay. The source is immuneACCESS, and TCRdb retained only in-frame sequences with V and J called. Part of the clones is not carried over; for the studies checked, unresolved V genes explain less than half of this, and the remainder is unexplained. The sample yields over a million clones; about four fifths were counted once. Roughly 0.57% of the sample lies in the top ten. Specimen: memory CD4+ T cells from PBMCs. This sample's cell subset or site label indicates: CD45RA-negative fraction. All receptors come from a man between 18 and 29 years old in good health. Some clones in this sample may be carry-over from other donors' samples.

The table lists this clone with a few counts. The CDR3: CASSQLGLAGVHEQFF. In DNA, the CDR3 is TGTGCCAGCAGCCAGTTGGGGCTAGCGGGAGTGCATGAGCAGTTCTTC. The chain links TRBV14 to TRBJ2-1, with 10 bases aligning to TRBD2. CDR3 length equals 16 residues. Germline CDR1 and CDR2: SGHDN and FVKESK. V was pared by 3 bases and J by 8 bases, with 10 bases of the junction left unmatched.

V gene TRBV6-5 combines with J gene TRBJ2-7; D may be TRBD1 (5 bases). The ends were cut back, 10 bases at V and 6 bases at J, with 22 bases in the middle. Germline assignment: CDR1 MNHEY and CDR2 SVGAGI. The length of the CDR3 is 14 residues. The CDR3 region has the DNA TGTGCCACCTCAAGGGGTAGAGCTACTACCGAGCAGTACTTC. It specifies CATSRGRATTEQYF.